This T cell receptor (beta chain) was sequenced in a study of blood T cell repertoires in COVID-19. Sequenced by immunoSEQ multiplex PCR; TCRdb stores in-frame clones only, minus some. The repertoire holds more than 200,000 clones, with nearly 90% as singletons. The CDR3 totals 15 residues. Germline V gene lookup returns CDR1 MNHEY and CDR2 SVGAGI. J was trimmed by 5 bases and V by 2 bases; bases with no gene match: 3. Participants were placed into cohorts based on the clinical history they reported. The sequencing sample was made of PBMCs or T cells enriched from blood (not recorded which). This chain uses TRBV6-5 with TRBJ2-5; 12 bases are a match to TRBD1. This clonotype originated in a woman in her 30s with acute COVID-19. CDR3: CASSYGTGGPETQYF. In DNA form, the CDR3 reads TGTGCCAGCAGTTACGGGACAGGGGGCCCGGAGACCCAGTACTTC.